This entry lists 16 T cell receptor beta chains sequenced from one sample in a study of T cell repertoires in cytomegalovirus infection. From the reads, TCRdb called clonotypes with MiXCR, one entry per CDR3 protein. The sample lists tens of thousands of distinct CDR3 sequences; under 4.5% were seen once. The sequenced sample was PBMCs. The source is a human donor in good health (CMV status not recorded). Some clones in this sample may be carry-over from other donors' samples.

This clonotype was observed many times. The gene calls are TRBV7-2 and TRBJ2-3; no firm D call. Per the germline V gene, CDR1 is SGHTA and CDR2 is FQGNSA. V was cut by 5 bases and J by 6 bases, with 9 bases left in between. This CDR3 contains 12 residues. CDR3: CASSPSVDTQYF. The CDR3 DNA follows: TGTGCCAGCAGCCCCTCAGTGGATACGCAGTATTTT.

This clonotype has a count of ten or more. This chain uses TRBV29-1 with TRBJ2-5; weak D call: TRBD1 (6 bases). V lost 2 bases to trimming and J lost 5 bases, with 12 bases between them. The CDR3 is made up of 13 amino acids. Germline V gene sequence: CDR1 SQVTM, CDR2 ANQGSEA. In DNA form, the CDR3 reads TGCAGCGTTGAACAGGGGTTGGGGGAGACCCAGTACTTC. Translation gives CSVEQGLGETQYF.

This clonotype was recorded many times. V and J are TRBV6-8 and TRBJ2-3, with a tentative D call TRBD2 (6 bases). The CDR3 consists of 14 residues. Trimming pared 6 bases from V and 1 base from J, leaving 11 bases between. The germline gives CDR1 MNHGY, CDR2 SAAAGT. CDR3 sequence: CASSLRLGTDTQYF. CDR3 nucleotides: TGTGCCAGCAGCCTCCGACTAGGCACAGATACGCAGTATTTT.

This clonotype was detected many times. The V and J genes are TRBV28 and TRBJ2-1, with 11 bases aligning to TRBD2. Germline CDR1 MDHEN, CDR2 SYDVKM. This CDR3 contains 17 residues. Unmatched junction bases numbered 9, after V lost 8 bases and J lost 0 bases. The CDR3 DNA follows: TGTGCCAGCCCTCCTAGCGGGAGGAGGAGCTCCTACAATGAGCAGTTCTTC. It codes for CASPPSGRRSSYNEQFF.

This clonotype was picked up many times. CDR3 loop: CASSPEPDTQYF. The CDR3 region has the DNA TGTGCCAGCAGCCCCGAACCCGATACGCAGTATTTT. The V and J genes are TRBV7-2 and TRBJ2-3, with D uncertain. This CDR3 is built from 12 residues. The germline gives CDR1 SGHTA, CDR2 FQGNSA. Deletions cut 5 bases from V and 6 bases from J, with 9 bases between.

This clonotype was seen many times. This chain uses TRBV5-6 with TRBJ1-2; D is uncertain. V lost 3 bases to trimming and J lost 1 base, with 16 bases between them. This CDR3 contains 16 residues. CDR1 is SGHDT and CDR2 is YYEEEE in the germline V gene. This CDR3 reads CASSSPRYRSNYGYTF. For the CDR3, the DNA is TGTGCCAGCAGCTCACCTCGTTATAGGAGTAACTATGGCTACACCTTC.

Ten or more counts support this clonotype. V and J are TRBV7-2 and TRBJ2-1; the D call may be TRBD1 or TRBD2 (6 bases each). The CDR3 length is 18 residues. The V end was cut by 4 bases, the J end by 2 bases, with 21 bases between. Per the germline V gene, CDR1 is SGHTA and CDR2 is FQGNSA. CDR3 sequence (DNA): TGTGCCAGCAGCTACCCCCTAGAGGGGGGAGTCCCCTACAATGAGCAGTTCTTC. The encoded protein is CASSYPLEGGVPYNEQFF. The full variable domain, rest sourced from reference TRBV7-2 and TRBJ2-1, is GAGVSQSPSNKVTEKGKDVELRCDPISGHTALYWYRQSLGQGLEFLIYFQGNSAPDKSGLPSDRFSAERTGGSVSTLTIQRTQQEDSAVYLCASSYPLEGGVPYNEQFFGPGTRLTVL.

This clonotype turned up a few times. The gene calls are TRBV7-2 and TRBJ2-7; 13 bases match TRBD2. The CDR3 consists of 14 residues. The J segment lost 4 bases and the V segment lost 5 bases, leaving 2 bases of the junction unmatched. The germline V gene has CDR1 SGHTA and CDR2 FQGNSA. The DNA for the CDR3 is TGTGCCAGCAGCCTGGGACTAGCGGGATACGAGCAGTACTTC. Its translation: CASSLGLAGYEQYF.

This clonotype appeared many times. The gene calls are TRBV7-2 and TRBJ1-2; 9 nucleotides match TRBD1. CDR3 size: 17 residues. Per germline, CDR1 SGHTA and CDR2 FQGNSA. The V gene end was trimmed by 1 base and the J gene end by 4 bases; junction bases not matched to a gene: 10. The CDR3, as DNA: TGTGCCAGCAGCTTAGTATCTACGGGACAGGGAATCTATGGCTACACCTTC. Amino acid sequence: CASSLVSTGQGIYGYTF. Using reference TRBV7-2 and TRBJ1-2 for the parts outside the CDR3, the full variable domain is GAGVSQSPSNKVTEKGKDVELRCDPISGHTALYWYRQSLGQGLEFLIYFQGNSAPDKSGLPSDRFSAERTGGSVSTLTIQRTQQEDSAVYLCASSLVSTGQGIYGYTFGSGTRLTVV.

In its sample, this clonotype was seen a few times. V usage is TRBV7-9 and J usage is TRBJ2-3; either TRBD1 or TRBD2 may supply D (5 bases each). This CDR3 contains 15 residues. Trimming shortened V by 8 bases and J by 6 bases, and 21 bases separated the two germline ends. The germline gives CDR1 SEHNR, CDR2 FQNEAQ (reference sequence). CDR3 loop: CASRRPGTITDTQYF. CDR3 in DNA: TGTGCCAGCCGCCGTCCCGGGACCATTACGGATACGCAGTATTTT. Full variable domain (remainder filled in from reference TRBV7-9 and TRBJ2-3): DTGVSQNPRHKITKRGQNVTFRCDPISEHNRLYWYRQTLGQGPEFLTYFQNEAQLEKSRLLSDRFSAERPKGSFSTLEIQRTEQGDSAMYLCASRRPGTITDTQYFGPGTRLTVL.

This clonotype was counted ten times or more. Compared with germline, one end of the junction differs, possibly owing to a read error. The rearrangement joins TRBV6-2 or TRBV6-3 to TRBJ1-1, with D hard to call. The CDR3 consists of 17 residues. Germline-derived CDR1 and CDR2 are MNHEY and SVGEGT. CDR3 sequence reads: CASGYGSIGPMNTEAFF. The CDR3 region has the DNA TGTGCCAGCGGTTACGGCAGTATTGGACCAATGAACACTGAAGCTTTCTTT.

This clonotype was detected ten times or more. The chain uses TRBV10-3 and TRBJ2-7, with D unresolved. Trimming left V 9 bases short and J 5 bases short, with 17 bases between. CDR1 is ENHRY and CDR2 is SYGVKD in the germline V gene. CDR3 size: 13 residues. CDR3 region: CAISLPPGNEQYF. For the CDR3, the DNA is TGTGCCATATCGTTACCCCCTGGGAACGAGCAGTACTTC.

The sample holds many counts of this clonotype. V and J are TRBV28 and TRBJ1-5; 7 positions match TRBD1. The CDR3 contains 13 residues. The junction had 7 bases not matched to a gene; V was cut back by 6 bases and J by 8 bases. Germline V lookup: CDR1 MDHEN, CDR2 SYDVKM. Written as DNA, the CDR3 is TGTGCCAGCAGGACAGGGACTCGGGAGCCCCAGCATTTT. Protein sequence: CASRTGTREPQHF.

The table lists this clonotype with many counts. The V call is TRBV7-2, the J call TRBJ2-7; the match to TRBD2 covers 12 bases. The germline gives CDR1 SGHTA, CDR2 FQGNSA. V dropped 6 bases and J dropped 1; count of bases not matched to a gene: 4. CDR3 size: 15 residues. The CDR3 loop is CASSLAGGTSYEQYF. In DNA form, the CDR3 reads TGTGCCAGCAGTCTAGCGGGAGGGACTTCCTACGAGCAGTACTTC.

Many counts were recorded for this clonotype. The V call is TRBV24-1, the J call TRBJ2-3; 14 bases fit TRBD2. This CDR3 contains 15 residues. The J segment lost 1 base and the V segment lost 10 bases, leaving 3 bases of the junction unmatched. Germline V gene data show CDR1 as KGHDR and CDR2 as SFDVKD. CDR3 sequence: CATSGLAGGTDTQYF. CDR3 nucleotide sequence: TGTGCCACGTCGGGACTAGCGGGGGGCACAGATACGCAGTATTTT.

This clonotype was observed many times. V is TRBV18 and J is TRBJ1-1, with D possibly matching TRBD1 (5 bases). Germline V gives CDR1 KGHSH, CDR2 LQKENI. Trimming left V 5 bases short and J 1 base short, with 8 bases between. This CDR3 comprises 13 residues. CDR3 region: CASSSGQNTEAFF. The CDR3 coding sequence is TGTGCCAGCTCATCCGGACAGAACACTGAAGCTTTCTTT.